The clone carrying this TCR beta chain was counted many times. This entry belongs to a study of identical twins. TCRdb passed the 5' RACE reads through MiXCR, listing each CDR3 protein once. The top ten hold approximately 3.7% of the sample, which has about 260,000 distinct CDR3 sequences, about 7% seen once. The CDR3 is made up of 12 amino acids. The germline V gene encodes CDR1 SGHAT and CDR2 FQNNGV. Trimming at V came to 5 bases and at J to 13 bases, leaving 8 bases not matched to a gene. These same data were also listed under a study on yellow fever vaccine responses in identical twins.

This sequence was found in a woman aged 18 to 35 in good health. Specimen: memory (CD45RO+) T cells sorted from blood. The chain uses TRBV11-2 and TRBJ2-1; 7 nucleotides align to TRBD1. CDR3 DNA sequence: TGTGCCAGCAGCCCGACCGGGACAGATCAGTTCTTC. Translating it yields CASSPTGTDQFF.